This TCR beta chain derives from a study of STAT5B mutations in CD4+ large granular lymphocyte leukemia. The method was immunoSEQ multiplex PCR; TCRdb's version includes in-frame clones alone and lacks a portion of them. In the table there are 45,000 to 55,000 clones, roughly three quarters of which are singletons. The V gene's germline CDR1 is SGHNT and CDR2 YYREEE (reference sequence). There are 14 residues in the CDR3. Unmatched junction bases numbered 6, after V lost 3 bases and J lost 4 bases. This sequence joins TRBV5-4 and TRBJ2-5; TRBD2 matches at 7 bases. The sample taken for sequencing was CD4+ T cells from blood buffy coats. The sequence was obtained from a human donor in good health. CDR3 loop: CASSWGGRGETQYF. In DNA, the CDR3 is TGTGCCAGCAGCTGGGGAGGGCGGGGAGAGACCCAGTACTTC.